This note documents a single TCR beta chain sequence. The sample is drawn from a study of blood T cell repertoires in COVID-19. For the study at large: Sample material is recorded as cDNA or gDNA derived from T cells, B-cell-depleted T cells, or PBMCs.

Germline CDR1 is MGHRA and CDR2 is YSYEKL. The CDR3 length is 14 residues. Trimming left V 3 bases short and J 6 bases short, with 15 bases between. Assay: immunoSEQ multiplex PCR; the TCRdb copy retains only in-frame clones and omits some. Here the sample spans 130,000 to 150,000 clones, 75% to 85% being singletons. The receptor was derived from a human donor with acute or convalescent COVID-19. The donor label of this sample is uncertain. The chain is built from TRBV4-1 and TRBJ2-7, with D possibly TRBD1 on 5 matching bases. The sequencing input was peripheral blood. The CDR3 DNA reads as TGCGCCAGCAGCCAGATCCCAGGGTCGGGCGAGCAGTACTTC. Protein sequence: CASSQIPGSGEQYF.